This is a list of T cell receptor beta chains from one sample in a study of blood T cell repertoires in COVID-19. Some clones are missing from TCRdb's copy, which holds only in-frame ones; the method was immunoSEQ multiplex PCR. Of fewer than 55,000 clones listed, 86% are singletons. Sequenced input: peripheral blood. The receptors were sampled from a woman aged 60 to 75 with acute or convalescent COVID-19. CDR3s include the opening cysteine and the closing phenylalanine or tryptophan. Each record gives: clone size, V gene, J gene, D gene, CDR3 DNA, CDR3 protein. D genes are given only for firm matches. The size entry is marked missing in some rows and otherwise reads once, few, many or a size class.

size: -
V: TRBV7-9
J: TRBJ2-3
D: -
DNA: TGTGCCAGCAGTTCCAGGGTGGGGAGCACAGATACGCAGTATTTT
CDR3: CASSSRVGSTDTQYF

size: -
V: TRBV23-1
J: TRBJ2-5
D: TRBD1
DNA: TGCGCCAGCAGTCAATCGGGGACAGGAAAACAAGAGACCCAGTACTTC
CDR3: CASSQSGTGKQETQYF

size: -
V: TRBV7-3
J: TRBJ1-5
D: -
DNA: TGTGCCAGCAGCTCGGGTATGGCAGGGCTTCCCACTAGCAATCAGCCCCAGCATTTT
CDR3: CASSSGMAGLPTSNQPQHF

size: -
V: TRBV12-3/TRBV12-4
J: TRBJ1-2
D: -
DNA: TGTGCCAGCAGCATCGAGAGGAGCTATGGCTACACCTTC
CDR3: CASSIERSYGYTF

size: -
V: TRBV4-2
J: TRBJ2-1
D: TRBD2
DNA: TGTGCCAGCAGCCGGGGGGGTGGCGGGAGTCGTGGGGATGAGCAGTTCTTC
CDR3: CASSRGGGGSRGDEQFF

size: -
V: TRBV11-2
J: TRBJ1-6
D: TRBD1
DNA: TGTGCCAGCAGACTGACAGGGAGCTCCTATAATTCACCCCTCCACTTT
CDR3: CASRLTGSSYNSPLHF

size: -
V: TRBV7-9
J: TRBJ2-1
D: TRBD2
DNA: TGTGCCAGCAGACCAGTAGGGACTAGCGGCTACAATGAGCAGTTCTTC
CDR3: CASRPVGTSGYNEQFF

size: -
V: TRBV11-2
J: TRBJ2-7
D: TRBD2
DNA: TGTGCCAGCAGCTTATCTAGCGGGGCCGCCTACGAGCAGTACTTC
CDR3: CASSLSSGAAYEQYF

size: -
V: TRBV5-1
J: TRBJ1-1
D: TRBD1
DNA: TGCGCCAGCAGCCTACTTACCCCGGGACAGGGGAGGTGGACTGAAGCTTTCTTT
CDR3: CASSLLTPGQGRWTEAFF

size: few
V: TRBV4-1
J: TRBJ2-3
D: TRBD2
DNA: TGCGCCAGCAGCCAAGAGACTAGCGGGAGGTCTAGCACAGATACGCAGTATTTT
CDR3: CASSQETSGRSSTDTQYF

size: once
V: TRBV30
J: TRBJ2-7
D: TRBD1
DNA: TGTGCCTGGAGCCCCGGGACAGGTACCTACGAGCAGTACTTC
CDR3: CAWSPGTGTYEQYF

size: -
V: TRBV7-9
J: TRBJ2-5
D: TRBD1
DNA: TGTGCCAGCAGCTTACAAGGACAGGGTGAGACCCAGTACTTC
CDR3: CASSLQGQGETQYF

size: -
V: TRBV27
J: TRBJ2-1
D: -
DNA: TGTGCCAGCAGTTTAAGGGGCAGGCAATCCTACAATGAGCAGTTCTTC
CDR3: CASSLRGRQSYNEQFF

size: -
V: TRBV20-1
J: TRBJ1-4
D: -
DNA: TGCAGTGCTAGTCCCGGCGGGTCTAGTGTTGAAAAACTGTTTTTT
CDR3: CSASPGGSSVEKLFF

size: -
V: TRBV9
J: TRBJ1-3
D: -
DNA: TGTGCCAGCAGCGTAGAGTCCAGGGGAGAGGGAAACACCATATATTTT
CDR3: CASSVESRGEGNTIYF

size: -
V: TRBV28
J: TRBJ2-1
D: -
DNA: TGTGCCAGCAGTTTACTTCAGGACAAGTATCTGAACAATGAGCAGTTCTTC
CDR3: CASSLLQDKYLNNEQFF

size: -
V: TRBV5-1
J: TRBJ2-5
D: TRBD1
DNA: TGCGCCAGCAGCCCCCGACAGGGGGTACAAGAGACCCAGTACTTC
CDR3: CASSPRQGVQETQYF

size: -
V: TRBV7-9
J: TRBJ2-7
D: -
DNA: TGTGCCAGCAGCTTGGGCAGGGGATCCCACGAGCAGTACTTC
CDR3: CASSLGRGSHEQYF

size: medium-sized
V: TRBV28
J: TRBJ1-6
D: TRBD1
DNA: TGTGCCAGCAGTTTATTTGGACAGGGGGCGTCGAATTCACCCCTCCACTTT
CDR3: CASSLFGQGASNSPLHF

size: -
V: TRBV7-9
J: TRBJ2-7
D: TRBD1
DNA: TGTGCCAGCAGCGACAGGGGTCCAAGGTCCGGCGAGCAGTACTTC
CDR3: CASSDRGPRSGEQYF

size: -
V: TRBV30
J: TRBJ1-1
D: -
DNA: TGTGCCTGGAGAGTACAGATGAACACTGAAGCTTTCTTT
CDR3: CAWRVQMNTEAFF

size: few
V: TRBV3-1/TRBV3-2
J: TRBJ2-1
D: TRBD1
DNA: TGTGCCAGCAGTTCCGGGACAGGTCCCAGAAATGAGCAGTTCTTC
CDR3: CASSSGTGPRNEQFF

size: -
V: TRBV3-1/TRBV3-2
J: TRBJ2-7
D: -
DNA: TGTGCCAGCAGCCAAGATCTTTTCGGGAGCAAGCAGTACTTC
CDR3: CASSQDLFGSKQYF

size: -
V: TRBV9
J: TRBJ2-2
D: TRBD2
DNA: TGTGCCAGCAGCGTATTGGATTGGACTAGCGACACCGGGGAGCTGTTTTTT
CDR3: CASSVLDWTSDTGELFF

size: -
V: TRBV6-5
J: TRBJ2-5
D: TRBD2
DNA: TGTGCCAGCAGCGGGACTAGCCTTAACAGAGAGACCCAGTACTTC
CDR3: CASSGTSLNRETQYF

size: -
V: TRBV5-5
J: TRBJ1-6
D: -
DNA: TGTGCCAGCAGCTTCCCGGGAAATAATTCACCCCTCCACTTT
CDR3: CASSFPGNNSPLHF

size: -
V: TRBV3-1/TRBV3-2
J: TRBJ1-5
D: TRBD1
DNA: TGTGCCAGCAGCCATTCCACAGGGGAAAATCAGCCCCAGCATTTT
CDR3: CASSHSTGENQPQHF

size: once
V: TRBV7-3
J: TRBJ2-1
D: -
DNA: TGTGCCAGCAGCCCTTCTTTGGGCGGAGGGAACAATGAGCAGTTCTTC
CDR3: CASSPSLGGGNNEQFF

size: once
V: TRBV4-1
J: TRBJ2-1
D: TRBD2
DNA: TGCGCCAGCAGCCAGACCACTAGCGGGAGGATCAATGAGCAGTTCTTC
CDR3: CASSQTTSGRINEQFF

size: -
V: TRBV3-1/TRBV3-2
J: TRBJ1-3
D: TRBD1
DNA: TGTGCCAGCAGCCACTTCGGACAGGGCTCTGGAAACACCATATATTTT
CDR3: CASSHFGQGSGNTIYF

size: -
V: TRBV28
J: TRBJ1-5
D: -
DNA: TGTGCCAGCAGTGACACGGGCAATCAGCCCCAGCATTTT
CDR3: CASSDTGNQPQHF

size: once
V: TRBV5-6
J: TRBJ1-6
D: -
DNA: TGTGCCAGCAGCTTGTTGCGGGGGATGGGCTCACCCCTCCACTTT
CDR3: CASSLLRGMGSPLHF

size: -
V: TRBV30
J: TRBJ1-2
D: TRBD1
DNA: TGTGCCTGGAGTGCCGACAGGGCCAGTGGCTACACCTTC
CDR3: CAWSADRASGYTF

size: few
V: TRBV28
J: TRBJ1-5
D: -
DNA: TGTGCCAGCACCCGAGGCGGGGGAACCGGTCAGCCCCAGCATTTT
CDR3: CASTRGGGTGQPQHF

size: -
V: TRBV30
J: TRBJ2-1
D: TRBD2
DNA: TGTGCCTGGAGTATTAGCGGGGGGGCCTCGAATGAGCAGTTCTTC
CDR3: CAWSISGGASNEQFF

size: -
V: TRBV9
J: TRBJ1-1
D: -
DNA: TGTGCCAGCAGCCCCCCCGCGGTATCTGAAGCTTTCTTT
CDR3: CASSPPAVSEAFF

size: -
V: TRBV20-1
J: TRBJ2-2
D: -
DNA: TGCACCGCGGGGAAATCCGGGGAGCTGTTTTTT
CDR3: CTAGKSGELFF

size: few
V: TRBV2
J: TRBJ1-6
D: TRBD1
DNA: TGTGCCGGCAGAATAGGGTGGACAGGCGGATCACCCCTCCACTTT
CDR3: CAGRIGWTGGSPLHF

size: -
V: TRBV7-9
J: TRBJ2-2
D: -
DNA: TGTGCCAGCAGCTCTAGCGACTTTTCCCCCACCGGGGAGCTGTTTTTT
CDR3: CASSSSDFSPTGELFF

size: -
V: TRBV12-5
J: TRBJ1-2
D: -
DNA: TGTGCTAGCGGGACACCCGGAGCGCTCTATGGCTACACCTTC
CDR3: CASGTPGALYGYTF

size: -
V: TRBV2
J: TRBJ1-4
D: -
DNA: TGTGCCAGCAGTGATGTAAGGTTCGGGGATCGTGAAAAACTGTTTTTT
CDR3: CASSDVRFGDREKLFF

size: -
V: TRBV28
J: TRBJ1-4
D: TRBD1
DNA: TGTGCCAGCAGTTCCCCGCAGGGGGGAAAACTGTTTTTT
CDR3: CASSSPQGGKLFF

size: once
V: TRBV12-3/TRBV12-4
J: TRBJ1-5
D: -
DNA: TGTGCCAGCAGTTTAGTAGGAGATCAGCCCCAGCATTTT
CDR3: CASSLVGDQPQHF

size: once
V: TRBV6-5
J: TRBJ1-2
D: TRBD1
DNA: TGTGCCAGCAGTTCCGACAGGGACAGCTATGGCTACACCTTC
CDR3: CASSSDRDSYGYTF

size: once
V: TRBV6-1
J: TRBJ1-1
D: -
DNA: TGTGCCAGCAGTGAAGGGGGGCTAAGGGCTGAAGCTTTCTTT
CDR3: CASSEGGLRAEAFF

size: -
V: TRBV6-6
J: TRBJ1-5
D: TRBD1
DNA: TGTGCCAGCAGGAGACAGGGAGTCAGTCAGCCCCAGCATTTT
CDR3: CASRRQGVSQPQHF

size: -
V: TRBV2
J: TRBJ2-7
D: -
DNA: TGTGCCAGCAAAAAATCCGGGATCTCTATCTCCTACGAGCAGTACTTC
CDR3: CASKKSGISISYEQYF

size: -
V: TRBV2
J: TRBJ1-5
D: TRBD1
DNA: TGTGCCAGCAGCCGGAGACTTATGACAGGGGATCGTCAGCCCCAGCATTTT
CDR3: CASSRRLMTGDRQPQHF

size: -
V: TRBV15
J: TRBJ2-5
D: TRBD1
DNA: TGTGCCACCAGCAGAGATCCAGGACAGGGGGCGCGGGAGACCCAGTACTTC
CDR3: CATSRDPGQGARETQYF

size: -
V: TRBV14
J: TRBJ1-1
D: TRBD1
DNA: TGTGCCAGCAGCCAAGTAGGGACAGTAAAAACTGAAGCTTTCTTT
CDR3: CASSQVGTVKTEAFF

size: -
V: TRBV28
J: TRBJ1-5
D: -
DNA: TGTGCCAGCAGTTTACTACAGGGCCATCAGCCCCAGCATTTT
CDR3: CASSLLQGHQPQHF

size: -
V: TRBV19
J: TRBJ2-1
D: TRBD2
DNA: TGTGCCAGTAGTAGCGGGCTAGCGGGAGGCTACAATGAGCAGTTCTTC
CDR3: CASSSGLAGGYNEQFF

size: -
V: TRBV6-2/TRBV6-3
J: TRBJ1-5
D: -
DNA: TGTGCCAGCAGTTACTCGTCTCGGGGAAGGAGTTCGAATCAGCCCCAGCATTTT
CDR3: CASSYSSRGRSSNQPQHF